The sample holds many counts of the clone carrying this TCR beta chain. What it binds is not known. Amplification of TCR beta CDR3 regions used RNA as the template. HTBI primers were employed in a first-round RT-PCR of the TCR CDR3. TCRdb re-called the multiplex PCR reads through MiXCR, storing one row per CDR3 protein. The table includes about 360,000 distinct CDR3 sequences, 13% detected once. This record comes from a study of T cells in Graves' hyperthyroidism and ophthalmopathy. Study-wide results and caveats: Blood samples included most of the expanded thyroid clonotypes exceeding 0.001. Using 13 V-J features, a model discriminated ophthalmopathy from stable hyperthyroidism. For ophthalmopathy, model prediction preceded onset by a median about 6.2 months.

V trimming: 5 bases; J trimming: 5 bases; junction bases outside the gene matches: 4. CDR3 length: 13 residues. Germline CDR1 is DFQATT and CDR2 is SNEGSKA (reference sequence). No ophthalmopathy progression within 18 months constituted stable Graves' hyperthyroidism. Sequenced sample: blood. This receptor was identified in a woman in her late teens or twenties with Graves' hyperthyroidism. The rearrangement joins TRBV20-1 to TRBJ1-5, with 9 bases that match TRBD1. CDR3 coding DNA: TGCAGTGCTCAAGACAGGGGGGATCAGCCCCAGCATTTT. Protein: CSAQDRGDQPQHF.